This T cell receptor (beta chain) was found in a study of cytomegalovirus exposure and HLA in healthy donors. Points from the study as a whole: Researchers reported that three CMV-associated chains were confirmed in vitro as CMV antigen-specific. The study flagged roughly 160 TCR beta chains as cytomegalovirus-associated.

13 Jbeta primers and 60 Vbeta primers were used for the PCR. Original handling: In a later analysis, roughly 11 million of 65 million to 90 million unique beta chains occurred in at least two donors. Sequencing used immunoSEQ multiplex PCR; TCRdb keeps in-frame clones, though not all of them. The D gene and trimming were derived from the DNA, and the V and J assignments and clone size from that table. The listing contains roughly 190,000 clones. Details on this clone: Its antigen remains unidentified.

This receptor was identified in a man aged 25 to 45 in good health and CMV-seronegative. The sequenced material came from PBMCs.

The CDR3 DNA reads as TGTGCCATCATCCTAAGGACAGGGGGGTTCCAAAGCAATCAGCCCCAGCATTTT. It codes for CAIILRTGGFQSNQPQHF. This chain connects TRBV10-3 to TRBJ1-5; 10 nucleotides align to TRBD1. Germline V gene lookup returns CDR1 ENHRY and CDR2 SYGVKD. The CDR3 is 18 amino acids. V gave up 7 bases and J gave up 1 base; unmatched junction bases: 13.